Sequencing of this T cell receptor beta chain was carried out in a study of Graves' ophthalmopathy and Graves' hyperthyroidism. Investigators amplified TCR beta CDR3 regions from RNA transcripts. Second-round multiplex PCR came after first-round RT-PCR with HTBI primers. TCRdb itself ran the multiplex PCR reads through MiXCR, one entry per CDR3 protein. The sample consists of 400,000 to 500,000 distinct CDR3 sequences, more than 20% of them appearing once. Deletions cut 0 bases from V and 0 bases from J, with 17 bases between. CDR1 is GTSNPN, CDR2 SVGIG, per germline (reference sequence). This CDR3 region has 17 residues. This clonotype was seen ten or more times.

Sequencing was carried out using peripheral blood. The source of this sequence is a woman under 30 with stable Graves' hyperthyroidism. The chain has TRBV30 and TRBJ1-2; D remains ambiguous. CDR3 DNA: TGTGCCTGGAGTGTAAAAAGGCGGATTCGAGCTAACTATGGCTACACCTTC. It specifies CAWSVKRRIRANYGYTF.